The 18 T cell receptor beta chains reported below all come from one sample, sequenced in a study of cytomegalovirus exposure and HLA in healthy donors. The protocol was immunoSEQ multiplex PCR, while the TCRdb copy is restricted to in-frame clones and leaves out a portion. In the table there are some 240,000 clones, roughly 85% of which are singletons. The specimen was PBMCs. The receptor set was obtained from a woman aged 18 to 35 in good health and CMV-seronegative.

The CDR3 coding sequence is TGTGCCAGCAGCCAGGGACCGGGACAGGGAATAGGGAATGAGCAGTTCTTC. Translated, it gives CASSQGPGQGIGNEQFF. This chain joins TRBV4-2 and TRBJ2-1, with 9 nucleotides matching TRBD1. V shed 3 bases and J 7 bases; nucleotides not matched to a gene: 13. Germline V gene data show CDR1 as LGHNA and CDR2 as YNFKEQ. The CDR3 is made up of 17 amino acids.

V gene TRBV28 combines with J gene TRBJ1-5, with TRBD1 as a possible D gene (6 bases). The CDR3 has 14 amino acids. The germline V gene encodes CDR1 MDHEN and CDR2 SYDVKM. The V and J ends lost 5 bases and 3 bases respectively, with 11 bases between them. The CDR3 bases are TGTGCCAGCAGTCAAGGGGGTTTCAATCAGCCCCAGCATTTT. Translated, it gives CASSQGGFNQPQHF. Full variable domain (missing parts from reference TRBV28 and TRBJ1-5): DVKVTQSSRYLVKRTGEKVFLECVQDMDHENMFWYRQDPGLGLRLIYFSYDVKMKEKGDIPEGYSVSREKKERFSLILESASTNQTSMYLCASSQGGFNQPQHFGDGTRLSIL.

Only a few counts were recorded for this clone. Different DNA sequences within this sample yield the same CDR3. The CDR3 sequence is CASSLSGTGNYGYTF. CDR3 DNA sequence: TGTGCCAGCAGTTTGTCCGGGACAGGGAACTATGGCTACACCTTC. This chain uses TRBV27 with TRBJ1-2; 9 nucleotides agree with TRBD1. J was trimmed by 2 bases and V by 3 bases; bases with no gene match: 4. CDR1 and CDR2 from the germline V gene are MNHEY and SMNVEV (reference sequence). The CDR3 has 15 residues.

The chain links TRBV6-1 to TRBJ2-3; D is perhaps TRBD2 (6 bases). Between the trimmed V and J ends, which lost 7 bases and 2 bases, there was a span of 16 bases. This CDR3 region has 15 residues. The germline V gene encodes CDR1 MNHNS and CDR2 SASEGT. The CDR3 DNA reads TGTGCCAGCACCGAACGGGTAGCGGACACAGATACGCAGTATTTT. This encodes CASTERVADTDTQYF.

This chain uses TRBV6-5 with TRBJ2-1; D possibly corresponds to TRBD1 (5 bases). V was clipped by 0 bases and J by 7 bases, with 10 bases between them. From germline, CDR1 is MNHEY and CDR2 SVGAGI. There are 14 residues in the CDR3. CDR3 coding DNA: TGTGCCAGCAGTTACTCCCCAGGGAAGAATGAGCAGTTCTTC. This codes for CASSYSPGKNEQFF.

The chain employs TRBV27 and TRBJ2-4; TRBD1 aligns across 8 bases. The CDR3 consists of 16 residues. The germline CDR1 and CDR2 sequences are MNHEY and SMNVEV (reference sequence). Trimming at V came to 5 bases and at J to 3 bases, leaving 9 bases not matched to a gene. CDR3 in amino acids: CASSPFPGTGKNIQYF. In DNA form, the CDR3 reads TGTGCCAGCAGTCCCTTCCCCGGGACAGGCAAAAACATTCAGTACTTC.

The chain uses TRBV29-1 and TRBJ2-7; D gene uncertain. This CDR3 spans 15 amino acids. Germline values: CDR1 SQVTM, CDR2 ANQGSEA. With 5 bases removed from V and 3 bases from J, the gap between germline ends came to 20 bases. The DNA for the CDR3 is TGCAGCGTTTCTCTTTTCCTTTCCCAGTACTACGAGCAGTACTTC. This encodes CSVSLFLSQYYEQYF.

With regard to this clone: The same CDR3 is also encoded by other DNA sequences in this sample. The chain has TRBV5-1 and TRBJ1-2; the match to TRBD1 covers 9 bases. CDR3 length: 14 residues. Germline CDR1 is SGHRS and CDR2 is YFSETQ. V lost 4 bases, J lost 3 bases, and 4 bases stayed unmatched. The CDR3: CASSLWDRDYGYTF. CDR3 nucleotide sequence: TGCGCCAGCAGCCTCTGGGACAGGGACTATGGCTACACCTTC.

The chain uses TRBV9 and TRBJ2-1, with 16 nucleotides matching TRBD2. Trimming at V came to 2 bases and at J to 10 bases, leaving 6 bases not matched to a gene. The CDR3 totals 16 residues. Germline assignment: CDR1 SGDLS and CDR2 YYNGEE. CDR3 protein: CASSVGTSGRAGEQFF. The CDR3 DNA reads TGTGCCAGCAGCGTGGGGACTAGCGGGAGGGCCGGGGAGCAGTTCTTC.

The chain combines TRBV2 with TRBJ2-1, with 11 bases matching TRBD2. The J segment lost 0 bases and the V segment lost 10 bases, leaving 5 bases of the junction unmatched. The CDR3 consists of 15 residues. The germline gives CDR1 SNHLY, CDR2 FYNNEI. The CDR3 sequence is CATSGTSGSYNEQFF. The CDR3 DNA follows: TGTGCCACGTCCGGGACTAGCGGCTCCTACAATGAGCAGTTCTTC.

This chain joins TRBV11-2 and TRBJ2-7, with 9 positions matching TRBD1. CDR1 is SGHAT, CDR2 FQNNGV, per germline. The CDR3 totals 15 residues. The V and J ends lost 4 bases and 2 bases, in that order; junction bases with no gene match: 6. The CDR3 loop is CASSWGQGYAYEQYF. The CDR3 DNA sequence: TGTGCCAGCAGCTGGGGACAGGGATACGCCTACGAGCAGTACTTC.

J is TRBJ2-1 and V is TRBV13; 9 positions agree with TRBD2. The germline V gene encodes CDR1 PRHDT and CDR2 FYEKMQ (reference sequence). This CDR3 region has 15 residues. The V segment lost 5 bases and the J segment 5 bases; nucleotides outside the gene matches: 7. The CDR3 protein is CASSPTSGTNNEQFF. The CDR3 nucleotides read TGTGCCAGCAGCCCGACTAGCGGAACTAACAATGAGCAGTTCTTC.

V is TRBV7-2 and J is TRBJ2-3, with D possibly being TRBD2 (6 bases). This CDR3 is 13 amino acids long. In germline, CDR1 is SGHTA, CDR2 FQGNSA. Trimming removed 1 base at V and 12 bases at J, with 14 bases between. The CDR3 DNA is TGTGCCAGCAGCTTAGGGGTGCGGGACCTTCAGTATTTT. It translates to CASSLGVRDLQYF.

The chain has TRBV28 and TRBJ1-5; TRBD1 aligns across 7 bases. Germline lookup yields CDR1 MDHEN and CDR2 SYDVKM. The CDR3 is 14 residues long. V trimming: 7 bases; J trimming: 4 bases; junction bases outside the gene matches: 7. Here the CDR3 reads CASTPQGNNQPQHF. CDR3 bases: TGTGCCAGCACGCCACAGGGGAATAATCAGCCCCAGCATTTT. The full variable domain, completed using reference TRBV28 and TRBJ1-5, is DVKVTQSSRYLVKRTGEKVFLECVQDMDHENMFWYRQDPGLGLRLIYFSYDVKMKEKGDIPEGYSVSREKKERFSLILESASTNQTSMYLCASTPQGNNQPQHFGDGTRLSIL.

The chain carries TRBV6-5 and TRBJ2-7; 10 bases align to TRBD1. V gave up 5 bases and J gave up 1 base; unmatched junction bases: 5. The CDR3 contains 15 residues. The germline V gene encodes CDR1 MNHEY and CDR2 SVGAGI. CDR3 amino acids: CASSRTGGASYEQYF. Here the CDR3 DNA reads TGTGCCAGCAGTCGGACAGGGGGAGCTTCCTACGAGCAGTACTTC.

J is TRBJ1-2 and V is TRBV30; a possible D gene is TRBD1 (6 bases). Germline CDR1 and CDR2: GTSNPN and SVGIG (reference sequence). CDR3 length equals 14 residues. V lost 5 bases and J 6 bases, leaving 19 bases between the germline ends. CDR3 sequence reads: CAWEAGQGTDGYTF. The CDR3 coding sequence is TGTGCCTGGGAGGCGGGGCAGGGGACGGATGGCTACACCTTC.

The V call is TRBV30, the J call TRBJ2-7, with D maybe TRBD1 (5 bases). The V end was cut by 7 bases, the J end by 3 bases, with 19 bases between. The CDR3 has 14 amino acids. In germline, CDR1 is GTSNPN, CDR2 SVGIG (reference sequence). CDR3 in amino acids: CASDEQGKSYEQYF. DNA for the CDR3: TGTGCCTCCGACGAGCAGGGAAAAAGCTACGAGCAGTACTTC.

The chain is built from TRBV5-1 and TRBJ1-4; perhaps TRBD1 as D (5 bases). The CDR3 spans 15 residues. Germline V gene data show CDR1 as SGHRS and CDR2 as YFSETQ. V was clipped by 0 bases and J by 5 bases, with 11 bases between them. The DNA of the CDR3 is TGCGCCAGCAGCTTGGAAAGGGGCTGGAATGAAAAACTGTTTTTT. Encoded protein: CASSLERGWNEKLFF.